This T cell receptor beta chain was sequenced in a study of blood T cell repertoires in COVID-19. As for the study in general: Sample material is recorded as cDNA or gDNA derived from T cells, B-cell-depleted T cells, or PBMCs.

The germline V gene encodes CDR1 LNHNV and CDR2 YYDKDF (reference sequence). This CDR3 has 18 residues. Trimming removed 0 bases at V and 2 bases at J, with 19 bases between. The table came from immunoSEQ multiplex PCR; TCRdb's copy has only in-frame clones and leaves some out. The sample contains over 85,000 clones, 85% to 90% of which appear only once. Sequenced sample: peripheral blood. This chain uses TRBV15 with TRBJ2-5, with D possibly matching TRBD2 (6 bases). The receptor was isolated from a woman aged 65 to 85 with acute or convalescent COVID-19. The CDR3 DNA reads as TGTGCCACCAGCAGAGATCTGATGTTTAGTGGGGGGCAAGAGACCCAGTACTTC. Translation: CATSRDLMFSGGQETQYF.